This section outlines one TCR beta chain sequence together with its context. What it binds is unknown. The source of the sample is a study of shared clonotypes between healthy human individuals. As for the study in general: Used for every donor were three CD4 naive, three CD4 memory, two CD8 naive and one CD8 memory plate. Study outcomes and limitations: Larger estimated richness was generally recorded for naive subsets relative to memory subsets. Sorted-subset samples were not fully sequenced, rarefaction indicated. An effect of sequencing depth on clonotype sharing among donors was expected.

Unmatched junction bases numbered 13, after V lost 10 bases and J lost 8 bases. The CDR3 is 13 residues long. From germline, CDR1 is ENHRY and CDR2 SYGVKD. Some clones are missing from TCRdb's copy, which holds only in-frame ones; the method was immunoSEQ multiplex PCR. The table lists under 600,000 clones, nearly 98% of them singletons. As defined, naive CD8 cells were CD45RO-negative and positively selected for CCR7, with terminally differentiated effector memory CD45RA+ cells excluded. This receptor was identified in a man under 40 in good health. V is TRBV10-3 and J is TRBJ1-2; 7 bases line up with TRBD1. Sequencing input: naive CD8+ T cells sorted from blood. The CDR3 loop is CATRDSTREGYTF. For the CDR3, the DNA is TGTGCCACCAGGGACAGCACTAGGGAAGGCTACACCTTC.